This entry lists 23 T cell receptor beta chains sequenced from one sample in a study of blood T cell repertoires in COVID-19. Libraries were prepared by immunoSEQ multiplex PCR; TCRdb keeps only in-frame clonotypes and omits some of them. The repertoire holds 450,000 or so clones, with about nine tenths as singletons. Sequences were obtained from peripheral blood. The receptors originated from a woman between 40 and 50 years old with COVID-19, enrolled during active disease.

The chain links TRBV18 to TRBJ2-1, with a weak D call TRBD2 (5 bases). From germline, CDR1 is KGHSH and CDR2 LQKENI. With 6 bases removed from V and 3 bases from J, the gap between germline ends came to 18 bases. The CDR3 consists of 16 residues. DNA for the CDR3: TGTGCCAGCTCCCCCCCTCGGGGAGCGCTCTACAATGAGCAGTTCTTC. Translating gives CASSPPRGALYNEQFF.

This clone was detected a few times. The V and J genes are TRBV5-1 and TRBJ2-2; D may be TRBD1 (6 bases). The ends were cut back, 5 bases at V and 0 bases at J, with 8 bases in the middle. Germline CDR1 reads SGHRS; CDR2 reads YFSETQ. This CDR3 spans 14 amino acids. The CDR3 DNA reads TGCGCCAGCAGTGGGACAACGAACACCGGGGAGCTGTTTTTT. It codes for CASSGTTNTGELFF.

The chain combines TRBV30 with TRBJ1-6; 9 bases are a match to TRBD1. The CDR3 loop spans 16 amino acids. V lost 1 base to trimming and J lost 9 bases; unmatched junction nucleotides: 10. Germline V lookup: CDR1 GTSNPN, CDR2 SVGIG (reference sequence). CDR3 DNA: TGTGCCTGGAGTGCAAACAGGGGGCTTAGGGCTTCACCCCTCCACTTT. Amino acid sequence: CAWSANRGLRASPLHF.

J is TRBJ2-7 and V is TRBV5-1; maybe TRBD2 (6 bases). This CDR3 has 16 residues. The V gene lost 0 bases and the J gene lost 3 bases, with 16 bases spanning the gap. Germline loops: CDR1 SGHRS, CDR2 YFSETQ. The DNA of the CDR3 is TGCGCCAGCAGCTTGGTGTTGGGGGGAAACCACTACGAGCAGTACTTC. This translates into CASSLVLGGNHYEQYF.

The chain links TRBV7-2 to TRBJ1-2; D call uncertain. Germline CDR1 SGHTA, CDR2 FQGNSA. Trimming shortened V by 1 base and J by 4 bases, and 7 bases separated the two germline ends. The CDR3 totals 13 residues. The DNA for the CDR3 is TGTGCCAGCAGCTTAGGGGCATTCTATGGCTACACCTTC. As protein: CASSLGAFYGYTF.

The chain is built from TRBV30 and TRBJ2-1, with 10 bases fitting TRBD2. The CDR3 sequence is 16 residues long. Germline V gene sequence: CDR1 GTSNPN, CDR2 SVGIG (reference sequence). J lost 8 bases, V lost 3 bases, and 13 bases had no gene match. CDR3 nucleotide sequence: TGTGCCTGGAGCGGGACCGGTAGCGGGGGGAGGGATGAGCAGTTCTTC. Translation: CAWSGTGSGGRDEQFF.

The chain combines TRBV4-3 with TRBJ1-4; 12 bases agree with TRBD1. Germline values: CDR1 LGHNA, CDR2 YSLEER. The CDR3 is 15 residues long. J gave up 11 bases and V 1 base, and 5 bases lay outside the gene matches. CDR3: CASSQGGTGGAKLFF. The CDR3 region has the DNA TGCGCCAGCAGCCAAGGTGGGACAGGGGGCGCGAAACTGTTTTTT.

This chain connects TRBV19 to TRBJ1-4, with unresolved D. The CDR3 has 13 residues. V was cut by 1 base and J by 8 bases, with 8 bases left in between. Germline values: CDR1 LNHDA, CDR2 SQIVND (reference sequence). The CDR3 sequence is CASSIVYAEKLFF. CDR3 nucleotides: TGTGCCAGTAGTATAGTCTATGCGGAAAAACTGTTTTTT. The variable domain in full, completed from reference TRBV19 and TRBJ1-4, reads DGGITQSPKYLFRKEGQNVTLSCEQNLNHDAMYWYRQDPGQGLRLIYYSQIVNDFQKGDIAEGYSVSREKKESFPLTVTSAQKNPTAFYLCASSIVYAEKLFFGSGTQLSVL.

This chain connects TRBV4-3 to TRBJ2-3; D uncertain. Germline V gene lookup returns CDR1 LGHNA and CDR2 YSLEER. V lost 1 base to trimming and J lost 1 base, with 12 bases between them. This CDR3 has 16 amino acids. The CDR3 DNA follows: TGCGCCAGCAGCCAAGCTAGGAGTGGAGGCACAGATACGCAGTATTTT. Protein: CASSQARSGGTDTQYF.

The CDR3 DNA reads TGTGCCTGGAGTGCCACTGGCAGGGCCGGCGAAAAACTGTTTTTT. This translates into CAWSATGRAGEKLFF. The rearrangement links TRBV30 to TRBJ1-4; D may be TRBD1 (5 bases). The germline V and J ends were trimmed by 1 base and 8 bases, with 17 bases remaining between them. Germline CDR1 GTSNPN, CDR2 SVGIG (reference sequence). The CDR3 sequence is 15 residues long. The variable domain in full, with the rest retrieved from reference TRBV30 and TRBJ1-4, is SQTIHQWPATLVQPVGSPLSLECTVEGTSNPNLYWYRQAAGRGLQLLFYSVGIGQISSEVPQNLSASRPQDRQFILSSKKLLLSDSGFYLCAWSATGRAGEKLFFGSGTQLSVL.

The chain has TRBV30 and TRBJ1-4, with 9 bases that match TRBD1. The CDR3 consists of 15 residues. V lost 2 bases and J lost 6; bases outside the gene matches: 7. Germline values: CDR1 GTSNPN, CDR2 SVGIG (reference sequence). CDR3 sequence reads: CAWSPMGQGDEKLFF. CDR3 in DNA: TGTGCCTGGAGTCCCATGGGACAGGGCGATGAAAAACTGTTTTTT.

The chain employs TRBV9 and TRBJ2-2; D unresolved. V was pared by 0 bases and J by 1 base, with 4 bases between. Germline V gene data show CDR1 as SGDLS and CDR2 as YYNGEE. The CDR3 spans 14 residues. The CDR3 protein is CASSVVLNTGELFF. The CDR3 DNA follows: TGTGCCAGCAGCGTAGTCTTGAACACCGGGGAGCTGTTTTTT.

The chain joins TRBV5-4 to TRBJ1-6; TRBD1 matches 7 bases. Germline CDR1 and CDR2: SGHNT and YYREEE (reference sequence). The J segment lost 8 bases and the V segment lost 2 bases, leaving 10 bases of the junction unmatched. The CDR3 runs to 16 residues. CDR3 DNA sequence: TGTGCCAGCAGCTTAGTCAGGGGGACGGTGGATTCACCCCTCCACTTT. The encoded protein is CASSLVRGTVDSPLHF.

The chain joins TRBV5-1 to TRBJ1-6, with D perhaps matching TRBD1 (6 bases). In germline, CDR1 is SGHRS, CDR2 YFSETQ. V was trimmed by 0 bases and J by 5 bases, leaving 9 bases between them. This CDR3 region has 15 residues. The CDR3 region is CASSLAQGNNSPLHF. CDR3 nucleotide sequence: TGCGCCAGCAGCTTGGCACAGGGAAATAATTCACCCCTCCACTTT.

The J gene is TRBJ2-1, the V gene TRBV30, with TRBD2 matching 12 bases. The V gene end was trimmed by 0 bases and the J gene end by 7 bases; junction bases not matched to a gene: 4. The CDR3 covers 15 residues. CDR1 and CDR2 from the germline V gene are GTSNPN and SVGIG (reference sequence). CDR3 amino acids: CAWSVLGLAGNEQFF. Written as DNA, the CDR3 is TGTGCCTGGAGTGTTCTTGGACTAGCGGGGAATGAGCAGTTCTTC.

The chain links TRBV28 to TRBJ1-3; D perhaps matches TRBD1 (5 bases). CDR3 length equals 13 residues. From germline, CDR1 is MDHEN and CDR2 SYDVKM. The germline V and J ends were trimmed by 7 bases and 4 bases, with 11 bases remaining between them. The CDR3 region is CASIAPGGNTIYF. In DNA form, the CDR3 reads TGTGCCAGCATCGCCCCAGGGGGAAACACCATATATTTT.

The chain uses TRBV7-2 and TRBJ2-1; 7 bases match TRBD1. The germline V gene encodes CDR1 SGHTA and CDR2 FQGNSA. Trimming removed 3 bases from V and 2 bases from J; junction bases left unmatched: 7. The CDR3 totals 16 residues. The CDR3 coding sequence is TGTGCCAGCAGCTTGAGGGCCGGGACAGCCTACAATGAGCAGTTCTTC. This sequence encodes CASSLRAGTAYNEQFF.

This chain uses TRBV11-3 with TRBJ2-1; perhaps TRBD2 as D (7 bases). V dropped 2 bases and J dropped 7 bases, with 15 bases sitting between them. The CDR3 sequence is 15 residues long. The germline V gene encodes CDR1 SGHNT and CDR2 YENEEA. The CDR3 DNA is TGTGCCAGCAGCTTAAGACCGGGGGGCGGGAATGAGCAGTTCTTC. Translation gives CASSLRPGGGNEQFF.

This clone occurred once. The genes are TRBV18 and TRBJ2-1, with D possibly TRBD2 on 5 matching bases. The CDR3 sequence is 18 residues long. CDR1 and CDR2 from the germline V gene are KGHSH and LQKENI. Trimming pared 1 base from V and 0 bases from J, leaving 16 bases between. The CDR3 DNA sequence: TGTGCCAGCTCACCACGGGAGCGGCTGATGAGCTCCTACAATGAGCAGTTCTTC. It yields the protein CASSPRERLMSSYNEQFF.

The gene calls are TRBV19 and TRBJ1-1; no clear D. V was shortened by 6 bases and J by 2 bases, with 10 bases between the two germline ends. Per the germline V gene, CDR1 is LNHDA and CDR2 is SQIVND (reference sequence). This CDR3 comprises 13 residues. CDR3 sequence reads: CASRLLENTEAFF. CDR3 sequence (DNA): TGTGCCAGTAGGCTTCTAGAAAACACTGAAGCTTTCTTT. Full variable domain (rest looked up from reference TRBV19 and TRBJ1-1): DGGITQSPKYLFRKEGQNVTLSCEQNLNHDAMYWYRQDPGQGLRLIYYSQIVNDFQKGDIAEGYSVSREKKESFPLTVTSAQKNPTAFYLCASRLLENTEAFFGQGTRLTVV.

This chain uses TRBV5-6 with TRBJ1-6; D is undetermined. Trimming pared 0 bases from V and 6 bases from J, leaving 4 bases between. Germline CDR1 reads SGHDT; CDR2 reads YYEEEE. The CDR3 runs 13 residues. The CDR3 DNA follows: TGTGCCAGCAGCTTGGTAGCTAATTCACCCCTCCACTTT. It is translated as CASSLVANSPLHF.

This clone was found once. This chain's CDR3 is CASRTGNTEAFF. In nucleotides, the CDR3 is TGCGCCAGCAGAACCGGGAACACTGAAGCTTTCTTT. The chain uses TRBV5-1 and TRBJ1-1; no clear D gene. Trimming shortened V by 5 bases and J by 1 base, and 6 bases separated the two germline ends. Germline loops: CDR1 SGHRS, CDR2 YFSETQ. This CDR3 contains 12 residues.

The rearrangement joins TRBV27 to TRBJ2-2, with a tentative D call TRBD2 (5 bases). V dropped 4 bases and J dropped 4 bases, with 16 bases sitting between them. The CDR3 is 16 residues long. The V gene's germline CDR1 is MNHEY and CDR2 SMNVEV (reference sequence). The CDR3 is CASSSIRELTTGELFF. Written as DNA, the CDR3 is TGTGCCAGCAGTTCCATCCGGGAACTCACCACCGGGGAGCTGTTTTTT.